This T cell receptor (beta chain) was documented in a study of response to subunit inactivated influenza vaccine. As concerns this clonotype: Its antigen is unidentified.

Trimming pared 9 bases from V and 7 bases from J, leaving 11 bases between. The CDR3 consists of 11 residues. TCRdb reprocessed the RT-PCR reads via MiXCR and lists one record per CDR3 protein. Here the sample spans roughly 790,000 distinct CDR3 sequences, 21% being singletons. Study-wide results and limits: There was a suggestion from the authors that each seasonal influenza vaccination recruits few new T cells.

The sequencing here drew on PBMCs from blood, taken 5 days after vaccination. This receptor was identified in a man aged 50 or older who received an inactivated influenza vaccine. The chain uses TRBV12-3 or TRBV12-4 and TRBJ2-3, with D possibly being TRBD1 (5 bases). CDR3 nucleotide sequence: TGTGCCAGTTCAGGGCAAAATACGCAGTATTTT. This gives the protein CASSGQNTQYF.